This TCR beta chain was observed in a study of blood T cell repertoires in COVID-19 (dated by TCRdb to 2018 to 2021). Study-wide context: Collaborator samples came from the United States, Italy and Spain and covered acute and convalescent phases of COVID-19. Deeply sampled blood TCRbeta repertoires from subjects exposed to, actively infected with, or recovered from COVID-19 were included in the dataset. The repertoires were released in a freely available public database intended as a resource for research on the immune response to SARS-CoV-2. The material from the prospective study consisted of cDNA or gDNA derived from T cells, B-cell-depleted T cells, or PBMCs. The sample metadata nearly always contained a de-identified subject ID, COVID-19 status, age in years and sex. Where available, HLA class I and class II types were taken from metadata supplied by the sample provider and were not determined by assay-based typing. Samples came from the ongoing ImmuneRACE study (first 160 participants) plus 1,254 subjects from 6 global collaborators. The investigation overall reported the following: The quantity of clinical and demographic metadata differed by source and by participant and was supplied without curation.

As regards this clone: Its specific antigen is unknown. No base quality information exists; no much larger clone differs at one position.

Participants in the prospective study were enrolled through a virtual design, were aged about 18 to 90 years, and lived in roughly 24 United States geographic areas. To assign participants to cohorts, the prospective study relied on clinical history that participants themselves reported in a screening survey and a study questionnaire. Recovered participants in ImmuneRACE Cohort 3 were defined as having two consecutive negative NP/OP PCR tests, clearance from a healthcare professional, or resolution of symptoms. In the prospective study, mobile phlebotomists collected whole blood, serum and a nasopharyngeal or oropharyngeal swab from each participant. Prospective study participants could optionally give additional blood draws and questionnaires over an approximately 2-month period. Blood samples from the prospective study were shipped frozen or at room temperature prior to DNA extraction. The CDR3 covers 13 residues, taking in both the cysteine and the phenylalanine. Only the CDR3 DNA is retained, 39 bases long and in frame from the first base. Trimming takes 1 base from V and 3 bases from J, and the germline ends sit 7 bases apart. CDR1 and CDR2, per the germline V gene (reference sequence), are SGHNT and YYREEE.

The immunoSEQ Assay, a bias-controlled multiplex PCR, was used to amplify TCRbeta CDR3 regions from genomic DNA. As for how the authors treated the data: The number of nucleated cells in each sample was estimated by amplification of reference gene primers within the assay. To quantify the absolute abundance of each unique TCRbeta CDR3 rearrangement, sequence reads were collapsed and filtered. Productive Simpson clonality was computed per sample as the square root of Simpson's diversity index over productive rearrangements. Not all clones reach the TCRdb copy of this immuneACCESS table, which keeps in-frame sequences only. Checked studies attribute under half of the gap to unresolved V genes and leave the rest unexplained. From that table come the V and J calls and clone size; the DNA was used to work out D and trimming. The sample table contains 400,000 to 500,000 clones; only one count was recorded for roughly 88% of them. The ten top clones hold 1.5% to 2% of the sample.

This clonotype was sampled from a woman aged 40 to 50 who had recovered from COVID-19. In this chain, TRBV5-4 is recombined with TRBJ2-5, with an unclear D gene assignment. Sample: PBMCs or T cells enriched from blood (not recorded which). The CDR3 corresponds to CASSLRQEETQYF. The DNA sequence follows: TGTGCCAGCAGCTTGCGACAAGAAGAGACCCAGTACTTC.